Described below is a single TCR beta chain sequence and its context. What antigen it recognizes has not been identified. The input lacks base qualities; no much larger clone sits a single base away. This sample is drawn from a study of T cells in Graves' hyperthyroidism and ophthalmopathy (dated by TCRdb to the late 2010s). In terms of the full investigation: Peripheral blood samples were taken at initial diagnosis, before any treatment was given. TCR V-J signatures able to tell the groups apart were searched for in a discovery cohort of 90 to 100 patients, of whom over 40 had Graves' ophthalmopathy and about 60 had stable Graves' hyperthyroidism. Prospective prediction of ophthalmopathy was tested in an independent validation cohort of under 20 hyperthyroidism patients and around 16 patients who later progressed to ophthalmopathy. The roughly 100 discovery patients were randomly split 7:3 into training and test sets. Thyroid tissue and blood T-cell repertoires from about six Graves' hyperthyroidism patients were also compared in the study. Following sampling, methimazole starting at 30 mg daily was given to hyperthyroidism patients, and high-dose intravenous methylprednisolone was given to ophthalmopathy patients. The paper reports TCR Vbeta CDR3 sequencing of 130 to 150 peripheral blood samples: 43 ophthalmopathy, under 80 hyperthyroidism and 17 progressor patients.

CDR1 and CDR2 were assigned from the germline V gene as SGHVS and FQNEAQ. From the cysteine through the phenylalanine, the CDR3 covers 15 amino acids. Of all the DNA, just the CDR3 is kept, 45 bases in frame from base 1. Deletion took 0 bases off V and 3 bases off J, with a span of 9 bases between the germline ends. The study at large found these results: In validation, the model predicted progression to ophthalmopathy with approximately 69% sensitivity and approximately 74% specificity, a median of around 6.6 months before onset. A 13 V-J signature model separated ophthalmopathy from stable hyperthyroidism, with roughly 88% sensitivity and about 81% specificity in cross-validation and 80%/75% in testing. No statistical method was used to fix the sample size in advance, and group allocation was not hidden from the investigators. Blood samples also contained most of the expanded thyroid clonotypes (frequency above 0.001), which suggests that blood repertoires may reflect thyroid immune responses.

Moderately to severely active disease, a Clinical Activity Score of at least 3, a NOSPECS grade of at least 4, and a duration under 3 months were present in ophthalmopathy patients. The study excluded patients with uncontrolled infections, other autoimmune diseases, pregnancy or lactation. Clinical symptoms, serum thyroxine and TRAb, thyroid ultrasound, and orbital computed tomography formed the basis for the diagnoses. Ficoll-Paque density gradient centrifugation was used to isolate PBMCs from 10 ml of fresh peripheral blood. Trizol reagent was used to extract total RNA, and RNA quality was then checked on an Agilent 2100 Bioanalyzer. The TCR beta CDR3 regions were amplified from the RNA transcripts. For the first round of RT-PCR on the TCR CDR3, the HTBI primer set was used together with the Qiagen OneStep RT-PCR kit. Libraries were constructed in a second round of multiplex PCR, after which size selection and purification were carried out. The libraries were sequenced on an Illumina HiSeq2000 using paired-end 100 bp reads. In the paper's pipeline: SOAPnuke was used to process the raw data, removing reads that contained adapters or uncalled bases, had a mean Phred below 15, or lacked an exact match to the constant primer or identifier. COPE v1.2.5 was used to merge high-quality paired reads, and clonotypes were defined as unique nucleotide sequences. MiTCR v1.1 was used to align clonotypes to the IMGT TRBV, TRBD and TRBJ reference segments. Analysis was restricted to V-J combinations with a frequency above 0.0001, which covered approximately 99% of repertoires. A TCS score was defined as the ratio of F50 (clonal expansion) to E x V (chaos), with BLOSUM62-based TCRdist applied between CDR3 peptides within each V-J. Welch's t-statistics and random forest reduced around 510 V-J features to roughly 13, which were used in a naive Bayes classifier (R e1071). TCRdb reran the public reads through fastp at Q25 and MiXCR, keeping productive beta chains. Rows with a matching CDR3 protein are joined into one entry that keeps the most common DNA and genes. These V and J calls rely on TCRdb rather than the paper's analysis. This sample comprises hundreds of thousands of distinct CDR3 sequences, around 15% of them detected only once. About 20% of the sample is in the top ten clones.

The chain is made from TRBV7-8 and TRBJ1-3; TRBD1 could be the D gene, as 5 bases match. Material for sequencing was blood. The receptor comes from a woman aged 55-69 years with Graves' ophthalmopathy. Here the CDR3 is given as CASSLARVFGNTIYF. The nucleotide sequence reads TGTGCCAGCAGCTTAGCCAGGGTATTTGGAAACACCATATATTTT. When the CDR3 is completed using the reference TRBV7-8 and TRBJ1-3 genes on either side, the full variable domain is GAGVSQSPRYKVAKRGQDVALRCDPISGHVSLFWYQQALGQGPEFLTYFQNEAQLDKSGLPSDRFFAERPEGSVSTLKIQRTQQEDSAVYLCASSLARVFGNTIYFGEGSWLTVV.